Following are 27 T cell receptor beta chains from one sample sequenced in a study of T-cell memory formation after mild COVID-19. TCRdb recomputed calls from the 5' RACE reads with MiXCR, one row per CDR3 protein. In the table there are around 200,000 distinct CDR3 sequences, 15% to 20% of which are singletons. The sequencing sample was made of PBMCs or a T cell subset sorted from them (not recorded which). The receptor set was obtained from a man younger than 35 who had mild COVID-19 (a few samples of this study predate the infection). Cell type and time point are not known.

The chain carries TRBV4-2 and TRBJ2-2; TRBD1 is a possible D gene (8 bases). Trimming pared 1 base from V and 6 bases from J, leaving 15 bases between. Germline CDR1 LGHNA, CDR2 YNFKEQ. The CDR3 has 16 amino acids. CDR3: CASSQVYRGGAGELFF. CDR3 DNA: TGTGCCAGCAGCCAAGTCTACAGGGGGGGAGCCGGGGAGCTGTTTTTT.

The gene calls are TRBV5-8 and TRBJ2-3; unclear D gene. V lost 0 bases and J lost 11, with 7 bases in between. The germline gives CDR1 SGHTS, CDR2 YDEGEE. This CDR3 is built from 11 residues. CDR3 amino acids: CASSLGVKQYF. Here the CDR3 DNA reads TGTGCCAGCAGCTTGGGAGTGAAGCAGTATTTT.

The rearrangement joins TRBV9 to TRBJ1-1, with D unresolved. This CDR3 region has 15 residues. Trimming stripped 0 bases from V and 0 bases from J, with 9 bases between. Germline V gene lookup returns CDR1 SGDLS and CDR2 YYNGEE. The CDR3 nucleotides read TGTGCCAGCAGCGTAGATCCGGGGTTGAACACTGAAGCTTTCTTT. This translates into CASSVDPGLNTEAFF.

CDR3 in amino acids: CASSGGQGRETQYF. Written as DNA, the CDR3 is TGCGCCAGCAGCGGGGGACAGGGTCGCGAGACCCAGTACTTC. The rearrangement links TRBV5-1 to TRBJ2-5; 9 bases fit TRBD1. With 4 bases clipped from V and 5 bases from J, the junction kept 6 bases outside the gene matches. The CDR3 is 14 residues long. Germline V gene data show CDR1 as SGHRS and CDR2 as YFSETQ.

A few counts support this clonotype. The CDR3, as DNA: TGCAGTGCGCCGGTCCCAGGGAGCTATGGCTACACCTTC. This gives the protein CSAPVPGSYGYTF. The J gene is TRBJ1-2, the V gene TRBV20-1; possibly TRBD1 for D (5 bases). This CDR3 is 13 amino acids long. Germline loops: CDR1 DFQATT, CDR2 SNEGSKA (reference sequence). Trimming pared 6 bases from V and 4 bases from J, leaving 15 bases between.

The V gene is TRBV7-2, the J gene TRBJ1-1; D uncertain. From germline, CDR1 is SGHTA and CDR2 FQGNSA. The V end was cut by 4 bases, the J end by 0 bases, with 12 bases between. The CDR3 contains 15 residues. This CDR3 is CASSSRPVMNTEAFF. The CDR3, as DNA: TGTGCCAGCAGCTCTAGACCGGTCATGAACACTGAAGCTTTCTTT.

The chain links TRBV7-2 to TRBJ1-6; D unresolved. V shed 1 base and J shed 14 bases, with 18 bases lying between them. CDR1 is SGHTA, CDR2 FQGNSA, per germline. The CDR3 length is 15 residues. The DNA for the CDR3 is TGTGCCAGCAGCTTAGACGGGTCTTACGCCGGCACCCTCCACTTT. Encoded protein: CASSLDGSYAGTLHF.

This clonotype appeared a single time. The CDR3 sequence: CASSSRGYEQYF. The CDR3 DNA reads as TGTGCCAGTAGTTCTCGGGGTTACGAGCAGTACTTC. The chain is built from TRBV19 and TRBJ2-7, with a possible D match to TRBD2 (5 bases). Germline CDR1 reads LNHDA; CDR2 reads SQIVND (reference sequence). CDR3 length equals 12 residues. Between the trimmed V and J ends, which lost 5 bases and 4 bases, there was a span of 9 bases.

J is TRBJ2-7 and V is TRBV6-5, with D unresolved. V was cut by 5 bases and J by 4 bases, with 9 bases left in between. The CDR3 has 12 amino acids. The V gene's germline CDR1 is MNHEY and CDR2 SVGAGI. This CDR3 is CASSRAGYEQYF. In DNA, the CDR3 is TGTGCCAGCAGTAGAGCAGGATACGAGCAGTACTTC.

The V and J genes are TRBV6-1 and TRBJ2-1; 8 bases fit TRBD2. With 9 bases clipped from V and 6 bases from J, the junction kept 4 bases outside the gene matches. There are 12 residues in the CDR3. Germline CDR1 is MNHNS and CDR2 is SASEGT. The CDR3 DNA reads as TGTGCCAGTAGCGGGATGCTCAATGAGCAGTTCTTC. Its translation: CASSGMLNEQFF.

This clonotype was recorded at least ten times. This chain connects TRBV6-6 to TRBJ2-7, with 14 bases aligning to TRBD2. The V gene's germline CDR1 is MNHNY and CDR2 SVGAGI (reference sequence). The junction had 4 bases not matched to a gene; V was cut back by 5 bases and J by 7 bases. The CDR3 consists of 14 residues. Here the CDR3 DNA reads TGTGCCAGCAGTACCGGGACTAGCGGGGGAGAGCAGTACGTC. Amino acid sequence: CASSTGTSGGEQYV.

This clonotype was recorded only once. CDR3 nucleotide sequence: TGTGCCAGCAACCTACAGGGGTTCAGCACAGATACGCAGTATTTT. Residues: CASNLQGFSTDTQYF. The J gene is TRBJ2-3, the V gene TRBV12-3 or TRBV12-4; TRBD1 aligns across 7 bases. The CDR3 extends over 15 amino acids. V shed 7 bases, J shed 0 bases, and the junction held 7 bases outside the gene matches.

The chain couples TRBV7-2 to TRBJ2-5, with D tentatively TRBD2 (5 bases). Trimming left V 1 base short and J 4 bases short, with 10 bases between. This CDR3 has 14 residues. Germline CDR1 SGHTA, CDR2 FQGNSA. CDR3 coding DNA: TGTGCCAGCAGCTTAGTACCAAGCGGAGAGACCCAGTACTTC. This translates into CASSLVPSGETQYF.

This clonotype was observed a few times. V usage is TRBV7-3 and J usage is TRBJ1-1, with D uncertain. This CDR3 region has 13 residues. The germline gives CDR1 SGHTA, CDR2 FQGTGA. Trimming took 0 bases from V and 5 from J, leaving 7 bases between them. CDR3 bases: TGTGCCAGCAGCTTAACGTTTTTAACTGAAGCTTTCTTT. It yields the protein CASSLTFLTEAFF. The entire variable domain, with the rest obtained from reference TRBV7-3 and TRBJ1-1, is as follows: GAGVSQTPSNKVTEKGKYVELRCDPISGHTALYWYRQSLGQGPEFLIYFQGTGAADDSGLPNDRFFAVRPEGSVSTLKIQRTERGDSAVYLCASSLTFLTEAFFGQGTRLTVV.

CDR3 nucleotide sequence: TGCGCCAGCAGTCGGGACAGCGGAACGAATTCACCCCTCCACTTT. It specifies CASSRDSGTNSPLHF. The chain is built from TRBV5-1 and TRBJ1-6, with 7 nucleotides matching TRBD1. The CDR3 totals 15 residues. Germline values: CDR1 SGHRS, CDR2 YFSETQ. Trimming removed 5 bases from V and 7 bases from J; junction bases left unmatched: 9.

The chain combines TRBV6-5 with TRBJ2-3; 11 bases align to TRBD2. This CDR3 region has 17 residues. Germline V gene sequence: CDR1 MNHEY, CDR2 SVGAGI. J lost 2 bases, V lost 5 bases, and 9 bases had no gene match. The CDR3 DNA reads as TGTGCCAGCAGTAAAGATGGGACTAGCGGACCCACAGATACGCAGTATTTT. Residues: CASSKDGTSGPTDTQYF.

The chain has TRBV9 and TRBJ2-2; 8 nucleotides agree with TRBD2. Germline assignment: CDR1 SGDLS and CDR2 YYNGEE. The CDR3 runs to 17 residues. V shed 3 bases and J 4 bases; nucleotides not matched to a gene: 11. The CDR3 DNA follows: TGTGCCAGCAGCGGCACACCAGCGGGGGCGGCCACCGGGGAGCTGTTTTTT. It yields the protein CASSGTPAGAATGELFF.

This clonotype has just a few counts. This chain joins TRBV5-1 and TRBJ1-2; 9 bases line up with TRBD1. The junction had 8 bases not matched to a gene; V was cut back by 3 bases and J by 8 bases. The CDR3 runs 14 residues. CDR1 and CDR2 (germline): SGHRS, YFSETQ. The CDR3 is CASSSRTGEEGYTF. The CDR3 coding sequence is TGCGCCAGCAGCTCTAGGACAGGGGAGGAGGGCTACACCTTC.

This clonotype was seen more than once but under ten times. This chain joins TRBV20-1 and TRBJ2-7, with D hard to call. Germline V lookup: CDR1 DFQATT, CDR2 SNEGSKA (reference sequence). Trimming cost V 7 bases and J 6 bases, with 10 bases left between them. CDR3 length equals 10 residues. CDR3 in DNA: TGCAGTGTCGACCGCGGCGAGCAGTACGTC. Translated: CSVDRGEQYV.

This clonotype was seen a few times. This chain uses TRBV18 with TRBJ2-7, with TRBD2 as a possible D gene (5 bases). Germline CDR1 KGHSH, CDR2 LQKENI. Trimming took 5 bases from V and 6 from J, leaving 11 bases between them. CDR3 length equals 12 residues. DNA of the CDR3: TGTGCCAGCTCAACACTAGGAGTCGAGCAGTACGTC. Its translation is CASSTLGVEQYV.

This chain connects TRBV20-1 to TRBJ1-5; tentatively, D is TRBD1 (6 bases). CDR1 and CDR2 from the germline V gene are DFQATT and SNEGSKA (reference sequence). Trimming pared 5 bases from V and 4 bases from J, leaving 12 bases between. This CDR3 has 13 amino acids. DNA for the CDR3: TGCAGTGCTCTTGACAGGCAGAATCAGCCCCAGCATTTT. It codes for CSALDRQNQPQHF.

Only a few counts were recorded for this clonotype. This chain uses TRBV7-9 with TRBJ2-3; D gene uncertain. The CDR3 totals 12 residues. Germline V gene data show CDR1 as SEHNR and CDR2 as FQNEAQ (reference sequence). The V gene lost 4 bases and the J gene lost 6 bases, with 8 bases spanning the gap. The CDR3, as DNA: TGTGCCAGCAGCTCCTTACCGGATACGCAGTATTTT. Amino acid sequence: CASSSLPDTQYF.

The chain employs TRBV10-3 and TRBJ2-1; D possibly corresponds to TRBD2 (6 bases). CDR1 is ENHRY, CDR2 SYGVKD, per germline. The CDR3 runs 11 residues. V shed 11 bases and J shed 9 bases, with 14 bases lying between them. The CDR3 nucleotides read TGTGCCGTTGAGACGGGGGTTGAGCAGTTCTTC. It codes for CAVETGVEQFF.

The chain has TRBV6-2 or TRBV6-3 and TRBJ2-4; D possibly matches TRBD1 or TRBD2 (5 bases each). This CDR3 has 19 residues. Germline CDR1 MNHEY, CDR2 SVGEGT. V was cut by 2 bases and J by 5 bases, with 25 bases left in between. CDR3 loop: CASSYPDRDAVLGQNIQYF. DNA of the CDR3: TGTGCCAGCAGTTACCCCGACCGGGACGCGGTTCTCGGCCAAAACATTCAGTACTTC.

V usage is TRBV5-1 and J usage is TRBJ2-1; tentative D call: TRBD2 (6 bases). The germline V and J ends were trimmed by 3 bases and 0 bases, with 19 bases remaining between them. The CDR3 is made up of 18 amino acids. Germline V gives CDR1 SGHRS, CDR2 YFSETQ. The CDR3 DNA is TGCGCCAGCAGCTCATACTCTCATAGCGGACACTCCTACAATGAGCAGTTCTTC. Its protein product is CASSSYSHSGHSYNEQFF.

This clonotype was observed a handful of times. This chain uses TRBV7-9 with TRBJ1-6, with D unresolved. Deletions cut 3 bases from V and 11 bases from J, with 8 bases between. The CDR3 extends over 12 amino acids. Germline loops: CDR1 SEHNR, CDR2 FQNEAQ (reference sequence). CDR3: CASSFHSPPLHF. The DNA of the CDR3 is TGTGCCAGCAGCTTCCACTCGCCACCCCTCCACTTT. Full variable domain (remainder filled in from reference TRBV7-9 and TRBJ1-6): DTGVSQNPRHKITKRGQNVTFRCDPISEHNRLYWYRQTLGQGPEFLTYFQNEAQLEKSRLLSDRFSAERPKGSFSTLEIQRTEQGDSAMYLCASSFHSPPLHFGNGTRLTVT.

This chain uses TRBV20-1 with TRBJ2-4; D possibly corresponds to TRBD1 (6 bases). The V gene's germline CDR1 is DFQATT and CDR2 SNEGSKA (reference sequence). V gave up 3 bases and J gave up 0 bases, with 9 bases separating them. This CDR3 is built from 14 residues. The CDR3 DNA follows: TGCAGTGCTAGGGTGACAGGAGCCAAAAACATTCAGTACTTC. This gives the protein CSARVTGAKNIQYF.